Listed here are 18 T cell receptor beta chains from one sample, sequenced in a study of shared clonotypes between healthy human individuals. Clones were sequenced by immunoSEQ multiplex PCR, and TCRdb holds only the in-frame ones, with some missing. There are around 2,100,000 clones in the sample; roughly 94% occur only once, and around 1.2% lies in the top ten. CD8 cells classed as naive were CD45RO-negative and positively selected for CCR7, excluding terminally differentiated effector memory CD45RA+ cells. Sequencing used naive CD8+ T cells sorted from blood. The receptors derive from a man aged 18 to 29 in good health.

The genes are TRBV7-9 and TRBJ1-6; D not certain. The germline CDR1 and CDR2 sequences are SEHNR and FQNEAQ (reference sequence). Trimming shortened V by 5 bases and J by 7 bases, and 18 bases separated the two germline ends. The CDR3 covers 16 residues. This chain's CDR3 is CASSMGGRGGNSPLHF. In DNA form, the CDR3 reads TGTGCCAGCAGCATGGGTGGGCGAGGAGGGAATTCACCCCTCCACTTT. The complete variable domain, with remaining parts taken from reference TRBV7-9 and TRBJ1-6, reads DTGVSQNPRHKITKRGQNVTFRCDPISEHNRLYWYRQTLGQGPEFLTYFQNEAQLEKSRLLSDRFSAERPKGSFSTLEIQRTEQGDSAMYLCASSMGGRGGNSPLHFGNGTRLTVT.

This sequence joins TRBV6-5 and TRBJ2-5; D may be TRBD1 (6 bases). CDR1 and CDR2 (germline): MNHEY, SVGAGI. CDR3 size: 15 residues. Trimming removed 2 bases at V and 4 bases at J, with 14 bases between. The CDR3 sequence is CASSYPPGAGETQYF. The CDR3 DNA follows: TGTGCCAGCAGTTACCCTCCAGGGGCGGGAGAGACCCAGTACTTC.

The CDR3 is CASSEGQPQELLYEQYF. The DNA for the CDR3 is TGTGCCAGCAGTGAGGGACAGCCTCAAGAGCTCCTCTACGAGCAGTACTTC. The chain joins TRBV2 to TRBJ2-7; 7 bases map to TRBD1. CDR1 SNHLY and CDR2 FYNNEI come from the germline V gene. The junction had 14 bases not matched to a gene; V was cut back by 3 bases and J by 3 bases. The CDR3 is 17 amino acids.

Details on this clone: Other nucleotide sequences in the sample specify the same CDR3. The rearrangement links TRBV6-6 to TRBJ1-1; possible D gene TRBD1, 6 bases. Trimming cost V 4 bases and J 0 bases, with 9 bases left between them. The V gene's germline CDR1 is MNHNY and CDR2 SVGAGI (reference sequence). The CDR3 totals 14 residues. The CDR3 sequence is CASSLDSLNTEAFF. The CDR3 DNA is TGTGCCAGCAGTTTGGACAGCTTGAACACTGAAGCTTTCTTT.

The chain joins TRBV4-1 to TRBJ1-1; no definite D call. The length of the CDR3 is 16 residues. The V end lost 0 bases, the J end lost 6 bases, and 17 bases lay between the germline ends. Germline-derived CDR1 and CDR2 are MGHRA and YSYEKL. CDR3 in amino acids: CASSQEGKVLWAEAFF. The DNA for the CDR3 is TGCGCCAGCAGCCAAGAAGGGAAGGTGTTGTGGGCTGAAGCTTTCTTT.

This sequence joins TRBV6-1 and TRBJ2-7; 7 bases fit TRBD1. CDR3 length: 13 amino acids. Germline CDR1 reads MNHNS; CDR2 reads SASEGT. V lost 6 bases to trimming and J lost 2 bases; unmatched junction nucleotides: 4. The CDR3 loop is CASSLGGTYEQYF. DNA of the CDR3: TGTGCCAGCAGCCTAGGGGGCACCTACGAGCAGTACTTC.

This chain joins TRBV11-2 and TRBJ1-4; 7 positions match TRBD1. Unmatched junction bases numbered 9, after V lost 4 bases and J lost 7 bases. This CDR3 has 15 residues. Germline CDR1 SGHAT, CDR2 FQNNGV. The CDR3 reads CASSSRGGLGEKLFF. DNA of the CDR3: TGTGCCAGCAGCTCCCGAGGGGGCCTTGGTGAAAAACTGTTTTTT.

The chain recombines TRBV19 with TRBJ2-1; weak D call: TRBD2 (6 bases). The CDR3 is 17 amino acids. From germline, CDR1 is LNHDA and CDR2 SQIVND (reference sequence). The V end lost 4 bases, the J end lost 0 bases, and 16 bases lay between the germline ends. Here the CDR3 reads CASSNWDLLNSYNEQFF. CDR3 in DNA: TGTGCCAGTAGTAACTGGGACTTACTAAACTCCTACAATGAGCAGTTCTTC.

V and J are TRBV7-2 and TRBJ2-4; D may be TRBD1 or TRBD2 (7 bases each). There are 17 residues in the CDR3. Trimming removed 5 bases at V and 0 bases at J, with 17 bases between. The V gene's germline CDR1 is SGHTA and CDR2 FQGNSA. CDR3 sequence (DNA): TGTGCCAGCAGCCGGGGGGACAGACCTCTAGCCAAAAACATTCAGTACTTC. Protein: CASSRGDRPLAKNIQYF.

The chain employs TRBV4-1 and TRBJ1-5, with a possible D match to TRBD1 (6 bases). V shed 0 bases and J shed 8 bases, with 14 bases lying between them. CDR3 length equals 15 residues. From germline, CDR1 is MGHRA and CDR2 YSYEKL. This chain's CDR3 is CASSQDKGGSEPQHF. The CDR3 DNA is TGCGCCAGCAGCCAAGATAAGGGGGGCTCTGAGCCCCAGCATTTT.

A note on this clone: Other DNA variants within this sample encode the same CDR3. This chain uses TRBV5-1 with TRBJ2-1; 8 bases agree with TRBD2. Germline trimming cut 0 bases from V and 4 bases from J; bases unmatched to any gene: 3. The CDR3 covers 15 residues. Germline-derived CDR1 and CDR2 are SGHRS and YFSETQ. Here the CDR3 DNA reads TGCGCCAGCAGCTTGGTTAGCGGGGCTTACAATGAGCAGTTCTTC. Protein product: CASSLVSGAYNEQFF.

V usage is TRBV7-9 and J usage is TRBJ2-7; D is undetermined. Germline V lookup: CDR1 SEHNR, CDR2 FQNEAQ (reference sequence). The V end lost 4 bases, the J end lost 3 bases, and 7 bases lay between the germline ends. The CDR3 has 12 residues. CDR3 sequence reads: CASSSQFYEQYF. The CDR3 DNA is TGTGCCAGCAGCTCACAGTTCTACGAGCAGTACTTC.

The V call is TRBV4-1, the J call TRBJ1-2; weak D call: TRBD1 (5 bases). Germline assignment: CDR1 MGHRA and CDR2 YSYEKL. The ends were cut back, 3 bases at V and 4 bases at J, with 15 bases in the middle. This CDR3 contains 15 residues. CDR3 amino acids: CASSHARDGGYGYTF. The DNA of the CDR3 is TGCGCCAGCAGCCATGCCAGGGACGGCGGCTATGGCTACACCTTC.

As regards this clone: The identical CDR3 is also encoded by other nucleotide sequences in the sample. The chain is built from TRBV6-5 and TRBJ2-7; 9 bases fit TRBD1. Germline V gives CDR1 MNHEY, CDR2 SVGAGI. V gave up 3 bases and J gave up 3 bases; unmatched junction bases: 6. This CDR3 region has 15 residues. The CDR3 nucleotides are TGTGCCAGCAGTTATCCAGGACAGGGGCGCTACGAGCAGTACTTC. Protein: CASSYPGQGRYEQYF.

Written as DNA, the CDR3 is TGCGCCAGCAGCTTGGCCGCGTCACCCGAGAGCTCCTACGAGCAGTACTTC. This translates into CASSLAASPESSYEQYF. V is TRBV5-1 and J is TRBJ2-7; no clear D. CDR1 SGHRS and CDR2 YFSETQ come from the germline V gene. The CDR3 totals 17 residues. The germline V and J ends were trimmed by 0 bases and 0 bases, with 16 bases remaining between them. Together with reference TRBV5-1 and TRBJ2-7, the CDR3 gives the full variable domain: KAGVTQTPRYLIKTRGQQVTLSCSPISGHRSVSWYQQTPGQGLQFLFEYFSETQRNKGNFPGRFSGRQFSNSRSEMNVSTLELGDSALYLCASSLAASPESSYEQYFGPGTRLTVT.

This clone appeared a few times. The chain joins TRBV6-4 to TRBJ2-2; D is possibly TRBD2 (5 bases). V was cut by 4 bases and J by 4 bases, with 7 bases left in between. Germline V lookup: CDR1 MRHNA, CDR2 SNTAGT. The CDR3 runs to 13 residues. CDR3 loop: CASSVEGTGELFF. Here the CDR3 DNA reads TGTGCCAGCAGTGTAGAGGGCACCGGGGAGCTGTTTTTT.

The gene calls are TRBV7-9 and TRBJ1-5; no definite D call. Germline V gene lookup returns CDR1 SEHNR and CDR2 FQNEAQ (reference sequence). Deletions cut 5 bases from V and 3 bases from J, with 11 bases between. The CDR3 length is 14 residues. Here the CDR3 reads CASSPLPANQPQHF. CDR3 coding DNA: TGTGCCAGCAGCCCGCTTCCGGCCAATCAGCCCCAGCATTTT.

The CDR3 bases are TGTGCCAGCTCACGGGGAAAGGGGGAGTCCTACAATGAGCAGTTCTTC. This codes for CASSRGKGESYNEQFF. This chain uses TRBV18 with TRBJ2-1, with D possibly TRBD1 on 6 matching bases. V gave up 4 bases and J gave up 1 base, with 14 bases separating them. Germline V CDR1 and CDR2: KGHSH, LQKENI. The CDR3 sequence is 16 residues long. Filled out from reference TRBV18 and TRBJ2-1, the complete variable domain reads NAGVMQNPRHLVRRRGQEARLRCSPMKGHSHVYWYRQLPEEGLKFMVYLQKENIIDESGMPKERFSAEFPKEGPSILRIQQVVRGDSAAYFCASSRGKGESYNEQFFGPGTRLTVL.